This T cell receptor beta chain is drawn from a study of blood T cell repertoires in COVID-19. About the research overall: From the United States, Italy and Spain came samples of acute and convalescent COVID-19.

Clones were sequenced by immunoSEQ multiplex PCR, and TCRdb holds only the in-frame ones, with some missing. Counted here are a few hundred thousand clones, approximately 83% occurring once; the ten biggest clones make up roughly 4%. The V segment lost 0 bases and the J segment 2 bases; nucleotides outside the gene matches: 9. CDR3 length equals 17 residues. CDR1 and CDR2 from the germline V gene are SGHRS and YFSETQ. Living in about 25 US areas, the participants were between roughly 18 and 95 years of age. Cohort allocation depended upon clinical history that participants reported. Recovered status applied to Cohort 3 donors who had two consecutive negative PCRs. It also applied to those with clearance or with symptom resolution.

Sequenced input: PBMCs or T cells enriched from blood (not recorded which). The chain joins TRBV5-1 to TRBJ2-5; 8 bases map to TRBD2. The sequence was collected from a woman between 25 and 40 years old who had recovered from COVID-19. CDR3 bases: TGCGCCAGCAGCTTGGCCCTTGCCAGCGGGGGTCAAGAGACCCAGTACTTC. Its translation: CASSLALASGGQETQYF.